This TCR beta chain is from a study of T cells in Graves' hyperthyroidism and ophthalmopathy. Researchers amplified the TCR beta CDR3 regions from RNA transcripts. First-round RT-PCR of the TCR CDR3 relied on the HTBI primer set. TCRdb recomputed calls from the multiplex PCR reads with MiXCR, one row per CDR3 protein. This repertoire shows about 420,000 distinct CDR3 sequences, approximately 13% found once; its top ten account for 5.3%. Reasons for excluding patients were uncontrolled infection, other autoimmune disease, pregnancy or lactation. Germline assignment: CDR1 GTSNPN and CDR2 SVGIG (reference sequence). This CDR3 is 13 amino acids long. The V and J ends lost 3 bases and 6 bases respectively, with 14 bases between them. This clonotype was found many times.

V usage is TRBV30 and J usage is TRBJ1-2; D is unclear. Specimen: blood. This sequence was found in a woman aged 18-35 years with Graves' hyperthyroidism. The CDR3 here is CAWRVFSGDGYTF. The DNA for the CDR3 is TGTGCCTGGAGAGTGTTTAGTGGAGATGGCTACACCTTC.